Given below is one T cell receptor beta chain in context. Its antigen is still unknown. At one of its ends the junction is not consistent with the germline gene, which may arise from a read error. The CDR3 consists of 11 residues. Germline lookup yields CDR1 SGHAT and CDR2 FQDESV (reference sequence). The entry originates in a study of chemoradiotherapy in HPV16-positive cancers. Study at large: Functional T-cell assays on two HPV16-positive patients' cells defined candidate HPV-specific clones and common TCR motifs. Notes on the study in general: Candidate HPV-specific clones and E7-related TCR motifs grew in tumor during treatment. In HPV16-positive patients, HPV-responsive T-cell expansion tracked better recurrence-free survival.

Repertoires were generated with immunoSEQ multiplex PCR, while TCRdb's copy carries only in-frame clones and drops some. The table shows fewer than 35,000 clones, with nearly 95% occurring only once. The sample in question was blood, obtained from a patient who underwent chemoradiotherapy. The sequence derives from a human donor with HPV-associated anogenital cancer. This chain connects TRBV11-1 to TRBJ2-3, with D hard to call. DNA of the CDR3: TGTGCCAGCAGCTTAGGTCCCGTCCCAGAATTT. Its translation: CASSLGPVPEF.